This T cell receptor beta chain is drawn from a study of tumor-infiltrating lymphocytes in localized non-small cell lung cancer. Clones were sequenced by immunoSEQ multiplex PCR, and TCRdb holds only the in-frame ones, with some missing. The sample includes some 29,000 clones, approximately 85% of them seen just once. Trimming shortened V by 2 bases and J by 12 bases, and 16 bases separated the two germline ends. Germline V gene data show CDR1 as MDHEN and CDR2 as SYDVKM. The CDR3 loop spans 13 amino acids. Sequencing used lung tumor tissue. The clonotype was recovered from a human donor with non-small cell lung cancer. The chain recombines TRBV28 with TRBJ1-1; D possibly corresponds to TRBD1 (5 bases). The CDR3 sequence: CASSLKAGTESFF. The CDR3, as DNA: TGTGCCAGCAGTTTAAAGGCAGGGACGGAGTCTTTCTTT.